The 28 T cell receptor beta chains below all came from one sample that was sequenced in a study of T cell changes during pregnancy in multiple sclerosis. Using immunoSEQ multiplex PCR, the repertoire was profiled, and TCRdb retains in-frame clones only, with some absent. The table has 85,000 to 120,000 clones, around 90% seen once. The sequenced sample was peripheral blood, obtained before pregnancy. The receptors were gathered from a female donor with multiple sclerosis, enrolled in a pregnancy study.

The chain combines TRBV7-9 with TRBJ2-3; 8 bases fit TRBD2. The J segment lost 4 bases and the V segment lost 2 bases, leaving 5 bases of the junction unmatched. CDR1 and CDR2 from the germline V gene are SEHNR and FQNEAQ (reference sequence). The CDR3 loop spans 15 amino acids. The CDR3 coding sequence is TGTGCCAGCAGCTTATTTGCGGGGGGCCCAGATACGCAGTATTTT. Translating gives CASSLFAGGPDTQYF. The complete variable domain, with remaining parts taken from reference TRBV7-9 and TRBJ2-3, reads DTGVSQNPRHKITKRGQNVTFRCDPISEHNRLYWYRQTLGQGPEFLTYFQNEAQLEKSRLLSDRFSAERPKGSFSTLEIQRTEQGDSAMYLCASSLFAGGPDTQYFGPGTRLTVL.

The rearrangement joins TRBV15 to TRBJ1-5; possibly TRBD1 for D (5 bases). CDR1 LNHNV and CDR2 YYDKDF come from the germline V gene (reference sequence). V was pared by 2 bases and J by 0 bases, with 8 bases between. The CDR3 has 15 residues. DNA of the CDR3: TGTGCCACCAGCAGACTACAGGATAGCAATCAGCCCCAGCATTTT. It encodes CATSRLQDSNQPQHF. Based on the CDR3 plus reference TRBV15 and TRBJ1-5, the full variable domain is DAMVIQNPRYQVTQFGKPVTLSCSQTLNHNVMYWYQQKSSQAPKLLFHYYDKDFNNEADTPDNFQSRRPNTSFCFLDIRSPGLGDTAMYLCATSRLQDSNQPQHFGDGTRLSIL.

The chain uses TRBV29-1 and TRBJ1-2; D is uncertain. V lost 5 bases and J 0 bases, leaving 13 bases between the germline ends. The CDR3 contains 14 residues. The germline V gene encodes CDR1 SQVTM and CDR2 ANQGSEA. For the CDR3, the DNA is TGCAGCGTTCACTCCCGAGGGTCTAACTATGGCTACACCTTC. It specifies CSVHSRGSNYGYTF. Full variable domain (missing parts from reference TRBV29-1 and TRBJ1-2): SAVISQKPSRDICQRGTSLTIQCQVDSQVTMMFWYRQQPGQSLTLIATANQGSEATYESGFVIDKFPISRPNLTFSTLTVSNMSPEDSSIYLCSVHSRGSNYGYTFGSGTRLTVV.

CDR3: CASSIVSGSYEQYF. The CDR3 DNA is TGTGCCAGTAGTATAGTATCGGGGAGCTACGAGCAGTACTTC. The V and J genes are TRBV19 and TRBJ2-7; D is possibly TRBD2 (5 bases). Germline V gene sequence: CDR1 LNHDA, CDR2 SQIVND (reference sequence). The CDR3 covers 14 residues. V lost 1 base and J 3 bases, leaving 10 bases between the germline ends.

The genes are TRBV9 and TRBJ1-2; tentative D call: TRBD1 (5 bases). The CDR3 consists of 15 residues. Per germline, CDR1 SGDLS and CDR2 YYNGEE. V was pared by 0 bases and J by 4 bases, with 13 bases between. DNA for the CDR3: TGTGCCAGCAGCGTAGGCCATTCCGGGGGCTATGGCTACACCTTC. Translation gives CASSVGHSGGYGYTF.

This clone has only one observation. This chain uses TRBV4-1 with TRBJ2-3, with 11 bases matching TRBD1. This CDR3 comprises 17 residues. From germline, CDR1 is MGHRA and CDR2 YSYEKL. The J segment lost 2 bases and the V segment lost 2 bases, leaving 6 bases of the junction unmatched. CDR3 bases: TGCGCCAGCAGCCAACCCTGGACAGGGGGCATCACAGATACGCAGTATTTT. This sequence encodes CASSQPWTGGITDTQYF.

This clone appeared a single time. The chain uses TRBV5-1 and TRBJ2-7; 8 nucleotides line up with TRBD2. CDR3 length: 15 residues. Unmatched junction bases numbered 9, after V lost 4 bases and J lost 3 bases. Germline lookup yields CDR1 SGHRS and CDR2 YFSETQ. The chain's CDR3 is CASSTSAGEFYEQYF. The CDR3 DNA sequence: TGCGCCAGCAGCACCTCAGCGGGAGAGTTCTACGAGCAGTACTTC.

For the CDR3, the DNA is TGTGCCAGCCAGGAGGGGGGGCCCTACGAGCAGTACTTC. Its protein is CASQEGGPYEQYF. This rearrangement joins TRBV2 to TRBJ2-7, with D tentatively TRBD2 (7 bases). The CDR3 contains 13 residues. Trimming removed 8 bases from V and 2 bases from J, with 13 bases in between. The germline gives CDR1 SNHLY, CDR2 FYNNEI.

This clone appeared a single time. This chain connects TRBV4-1 to TRBJ2-7; the match to TRBD1 covers 10 bases. This CDR3 contains 17 residues. V was clipped by 3 bases and J by 0 bases; unmatched bases: 8. Germline CDR1 is MGHRA and CDR2 is YSYEKL. The CDR3 reads CASSHTTGTGVSYEQYF. The CDR3 nucleotides are TGCGCCAGCAGCCACACCACCGGGACAGGGGTCTCCTACGAGCAGTACTTC.

The chain carries TRBV5-6 and TRBJ1-1, with D perhaps matching TRBD1 (5 bases). Trimming removed 1 base at V and 2 bases at J, with 15 bases between. CDR1 and CDR2 from the germline V gene are SGHDT and YYEEEE. This CDR3 is built from 16 residues. CDR3 sequence reads: CASSLFMVQGNTEAFF. The CDR3 nucleotides read TGTGCCAGCAGCTTGTTTATGGTTCAGGGAAACACTGAAGCTTTCTTT.

This rearrangement joins TRBV7-2 to TRBJ2-3; 12 nucleotides line up with TRBD2. The CDR3 contains 16 residues. The V and J ends lost 6 bases and 0 bases, in that order; junction bases with no gene match: 4. Germline assignment: CDR1 SGHTA and CDR2 FQGNSA. CDR3 protein: CASRLAGGPSTDTQYF. DNA for the CDR3: TGTGCCAGCAGGCTAGCGGGGGGGCCTAGCACAGATACGCAGTATTTT.

The J gene is TRBJ2-1, the V gene TRBV5-8; TRBD1 might be the D (6 bases). Between the trimmed V and J ends, which lost 0 bases and 0 bases, there was a span of 10 bases. CDR3 size: 16 residues. Per the germline V gene, CDR1 is SGHTS and CDR2 is YDEGEE. CDR3 residues: CASSLVRGSSYNEQFF. The CDR3 DNA is TGTGCCAGCAGCTTGGTCAGGGGAAGCTCCTACAATGAGCAGTTCTTC.

The chain carries TRBV11-1 and TRBJ2-3, with a weak D call TRBD1 (5 bases). CDR1 and CDR2 from the germline V gene are SGHAT and FQDESV (reference sequence). The V gene lost 2 bases and the J gene lost 4 bases, with 22 bases spanning the gap. The CDR3 runs 18 residues. CDR3 amino acids: CASSLSSAGNLIADTQYF. The DNA for the CDR3 is TGTGCCAGCAGCTTATCCTCGGCAGGGAATTTAATTGCAGATACGCAGTATTTT.

This chain connects TRBV5-4 to TRBJ2-7; 10 bases are a match to TRBD1. The V gene's germline CDR1 is SGHNT and CDR2 YYREEE (reference sequence). Trimming at V came to 6 bases and at J to 5 bases, leaving 14 bases not matched to a gene. The CDR3 is 16 amino acids. This chain's CDR3 is CASTTGGGTGVHEQYF. As DNA, the CDR3 is TGTGCCAGCACCACCGGTGGGGGGACAGGGGTACACGAGCAGTACTTC.

The J gene is TRBJ2-7, the V gene TRBV27, with 9 nucleotides matching TRBD1. The CDR3 extends over 15 amino acids. V dropped 1 base and J dropped 2; count of bases not matched to a gene: 3. Looked up from germline, CDR1 is MNHEY and CDR2 is SMNVEV (reference sequence). The CDR3 here is CASSLYRGRAYEQYF. In DNA form, the CDR3 reads TGTGCCAGCAGTTTATACAGGGGGCGCGCCTACGAGCAGTACTTC.

The chain carries TRBV4-1 and TRBJ2-5; the D is unclear. This CDR3 spans 13 amino acids. With 0 bases removed from V and 3 bases from J, the gap between germline ends came to 5 bases. Germline loops: CDR1 MGHRA, CDR2 YSYEKL. The CDR3 loop is CASSQDAEETQYF. The CDR3 DNA reads as TGCGCCAGCAGCCAAGATGCGGAAGAGACCCAGTACTTC.

V usage is TRBV30 and J usage is TRBJ1-2; weak D call: TRBD1 (6 bases). Germline loops: CDR1 GTSNPN, CDR2 SVGIG (reference sequence). CDR3 length equals 16 residues. V shed 1 base and J shed 3 bases, with 18 bases lying between them. DNA of the CDR3: TGTGCCTGGAGTGAGGCAGGGGTAGGCACCCACTATGGCTACACCTTC. The encoded protein is CAWSEAGVGTHYGYTF.

The genes are TRBV7-9 and TRBJ2-2; the match to TRBD2 covers 15 bases. Losses at the gene ends were 5 bases for V and 10 bases for J; bases not matched to a gene: 5. Germline V gene data show CDR1 as SEHNR and CDR2 as FQNEAQ (reference sequence). The CDR3 has 15 residues. CDR3 protein: CASSPGLAGGEELFF. As DNA, the CDR3 is TGTGCCAGCAGCCCGGGACTAGCGGGGGGCGAGGAGCTGTTTTTT.

The CDR3 bases are TGTGCCAGCAGTGAAGGGGACTACACTGAAGCTTTCTTT. It is translated as CASSEGDYTEAFF. The chain links TRBV25-1 to TRBJ1-1; a possible D gene is TRBD1 (5 bases). Germline V gives CDR1 MGHDK, CDR2 SYGVNS. Trimming stripped 2 bases from V and 3 bases from J, with 7 bases between. This CDR3 spans 13 amino acids. The complete variable domain, with remaining parts taken from reference TRBV25-1 and TRBJ1-1, reads EADIYQTPRYLVIGTGKKITLECSQTMGHDKMYWYQQDPGMELHLIHYSYGVNSTEKGDLSSESTVSRIRTEHFPLTLESARPSHTSQYLCASSEGDYTEAFFGQGTRLTVV.

The genes are TRBV7-9 and TRBJ1-1, with 7 bases identical to TRBD1. The germline gives CDR1 SEHNR, CDR2 FQNEAQ (reference sequence). CDR3 size: 15 residues. J was trimmed by 4 bases and V by 3 bases; bases with no gene match: 8. The CDR3 DNA reads TGTGCCAGCAGCTTGAAAGGGGGCGTTGGCACTGAAGCTTTCTTT. As protein: CASSLKGGVGTEAFF.

The chain couples TRBV2 to TRBJ2-3; 8 bases align to TRBD2. Germline trimming cut 1 base from V and 0 bases from J; bases unmatched to any gene: 15. Germline V gives CDR1 SNHLY, CDR2 FYNNEI. This CDR3 has 20 amino acids. In DNA, the CDR3 is TGTGCCAGCAGTGAAGGGCTAGCGGGCCCAGTATCTTCTAGCACAGATACGCAGTATTTT. The encoded protein is CASSEGLAGPVSSSTDTQYF.

The chain recombines TRBV4-1 with TRBJ2-5, with 8 positions matching TRBD1. The CDR3 totals 15 residues. Germline V gene lookup returns CDR1 MGHRA and CDR2 YSYEKL. Trimming cost V 1 base and J 4 bases; bases outside gene matches: 5. CDR3 residues: CASSQGTGSRETQYF. The CDR3 region has the DNA TGCGCCAGCAGCCAAGGGACAGGGAGTCGAGAGACCCAGTACTTC.

This clone has only a few counts. V is TRBV2 and J is TRBJ2-7; D might be TRBD2 (6 bases). Germline CDR1 reads SNHLY; CDR2 reads FYNNEI. V shed 7 bases and J shed 7 bases, with 11 bases lying between them. The CDR3 is 11 amino acids. CDR3 region: CASTGLLEQYF. The CDR3, as DNA: TGTGCCAGCACGGGACTCTTAGAGCAGTACTTC.

The chain is built from TRBV6-5 and TRBJ1-4; 8 bases are a match to TRBD1. The length of the CDR3 is 14 residues. The ends lost 6 bases at V and 8 bases at J; junction bases unmatched: 8. The germline gives CDR1 MNHEY, CDR2 SVGAGI. DNA for the CDR3: TGTGCCAGCAGGTCGACAGGGGACGGGGAAAAACTGTTTTTT. Translation: CASRSTGDGEKLFF.

J is TRBJ2-1 and V is TRBV19; the D is unclear. Germline CDR1 and CDR2: LNHDA and SQIVND (reference sequence). Trimming left V 1 base short and J 8 bases short, with 15 bases between. This CDR3 has 15 amino acids. The DNA of the CDR3 is TGTGCCAGTAGTATAGTACTATATGCTTCGGATGAGCAGTTCTTC. This translates into CASSIVLYASDEQFF.

J is TRBJ2-3 and V is TRBV10-1; 8 nucleotides match TRBD2. The CDR3 length is 17 residues. V lost 6 bases to trimming and J lost 2 bases; unmatched junction nucleotides: 13. Germline V gives CDR1 WNHNN, CDR2 SYGVQD (reference sequence). CDR3 residues: CASSRGGCWVYTDTQYF. CDR3 bases: TGCGCCAGCAGCCGGGGGGGATGCTGGGTGTACACAGATACGCAGTATTTT.

V usage is TRBV6-6 and J usage is TRBJ2-7, with TRBD2 as a possible D gene (6 bases). Between the trimmed V and J ends, which lost 0 bases and 9 bases, there was a span of 9 bases. The CDR3 length is 12 residues. CDR1 and CDR2 from the germline V gene are MNHNY and SVGAGI (reference sequence). For the CDR3, the DNA is TGTGCCAGCAGTTACTCCCCGGGACTGCAGTACTTC. This gives the protein CASSYSPGLQYF.

The rearrangement uses TRBV9 and TRBJ2-2; 12 bases align to TRBD2. CDR1 is SGDLS and CDR2 is YYNGEE in the germline V gene. Unmatched junction bases numbered 17, after V lost 4 bases and J lost 7 bases. The CDR3 is 19 residues long. CDR3: CASSLQPSGGARFGGELFF. The DNA of the CDR3 is TGTGCCAGCAGCCTACAACCTAGCGGGGGGGCCCGTTTCGGCGGGGAGCTGTTTTTT.